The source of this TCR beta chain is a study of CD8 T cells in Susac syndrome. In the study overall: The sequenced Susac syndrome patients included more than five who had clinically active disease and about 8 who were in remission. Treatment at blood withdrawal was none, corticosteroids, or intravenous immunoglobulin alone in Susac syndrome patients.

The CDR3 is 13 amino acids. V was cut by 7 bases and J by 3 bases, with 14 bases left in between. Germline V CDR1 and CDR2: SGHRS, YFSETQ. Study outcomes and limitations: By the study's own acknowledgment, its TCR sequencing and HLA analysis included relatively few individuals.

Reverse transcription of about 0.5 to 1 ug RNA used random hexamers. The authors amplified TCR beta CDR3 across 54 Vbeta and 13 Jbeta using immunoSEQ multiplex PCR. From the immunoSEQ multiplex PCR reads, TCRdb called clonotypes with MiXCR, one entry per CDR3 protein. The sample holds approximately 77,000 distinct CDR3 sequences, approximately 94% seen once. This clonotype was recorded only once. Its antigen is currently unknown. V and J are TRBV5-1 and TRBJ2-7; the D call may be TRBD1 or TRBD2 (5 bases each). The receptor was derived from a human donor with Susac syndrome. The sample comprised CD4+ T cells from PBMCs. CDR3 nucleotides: TGCGCCAGCGACGAGGGGTCGGGCTACGAGCAGTACTTC. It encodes CASDEGSGYEQYF.